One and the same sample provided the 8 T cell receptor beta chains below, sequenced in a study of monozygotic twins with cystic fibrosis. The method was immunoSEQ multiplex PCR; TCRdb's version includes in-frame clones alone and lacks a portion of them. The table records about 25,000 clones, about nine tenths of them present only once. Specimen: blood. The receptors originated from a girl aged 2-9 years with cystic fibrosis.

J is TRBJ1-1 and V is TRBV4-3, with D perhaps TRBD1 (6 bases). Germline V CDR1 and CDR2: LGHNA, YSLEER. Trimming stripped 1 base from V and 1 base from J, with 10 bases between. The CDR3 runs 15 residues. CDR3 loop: CASSQVLGANTEAFF. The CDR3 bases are TGCGCCAGCAGCCAAGTGTTGGGGGCGAACACTGAAGCTTTCTTT.

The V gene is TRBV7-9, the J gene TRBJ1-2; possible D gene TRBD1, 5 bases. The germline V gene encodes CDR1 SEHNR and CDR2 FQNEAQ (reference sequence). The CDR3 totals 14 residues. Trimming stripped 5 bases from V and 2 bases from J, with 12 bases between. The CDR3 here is CASSILRDNYGYTF. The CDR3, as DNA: TGTGCCAGCAGCATCCTCCGGGACAACTATGGCTACACCTTC.

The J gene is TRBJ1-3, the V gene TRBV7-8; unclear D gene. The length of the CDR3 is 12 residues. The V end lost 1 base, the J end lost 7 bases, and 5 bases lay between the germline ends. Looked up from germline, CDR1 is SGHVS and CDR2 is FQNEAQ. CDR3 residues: CASSLGGNTIYF. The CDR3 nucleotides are TGTGCCAGCAGCTTAGGAGGGAACACCATATATTTT.

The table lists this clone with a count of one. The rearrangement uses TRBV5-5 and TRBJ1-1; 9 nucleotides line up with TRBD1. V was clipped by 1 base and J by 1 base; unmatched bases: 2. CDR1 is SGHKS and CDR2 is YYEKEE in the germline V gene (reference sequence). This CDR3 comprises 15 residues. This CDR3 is CASSLTDRGNTEAFF. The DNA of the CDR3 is TGTGCCAGCAGCTTGACGGACAGGGGGAACACTGAAGCTTTCTTT.

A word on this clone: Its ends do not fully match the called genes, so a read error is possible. The CDR3, as DNA: TGTGCCAGCAGCGAAGATAGGGGGCCAGATACGCAGTATTTT. This codes for CASSEDRGPDTQYF. This chain connects TRBV14 to TRBJ2-3, with 7 bases that match TRBD1. The CDR3 is made up of 14 amino acids. CDR1 and CDR2 (germline): SGHDN, FVKESK.

The CDR3 DNA follows: TGTGCCAGCAGCCCCCCGGACAGGAGCACAGATACGCAGTATTTT. This gives the protein CASSPPDRSTDTQYF. This chain joins TRBV7-9 and TRBJ2-3; 7 bases agree with TRBD1. Germline V CDR1 and CDR2: SEHNR, FQNEAQ (reference sequence). The CDR3 spans 15 residues. Trimming at V came to 5 bases and at J to 0 bases, leaving 5 bases not matched to a gene.

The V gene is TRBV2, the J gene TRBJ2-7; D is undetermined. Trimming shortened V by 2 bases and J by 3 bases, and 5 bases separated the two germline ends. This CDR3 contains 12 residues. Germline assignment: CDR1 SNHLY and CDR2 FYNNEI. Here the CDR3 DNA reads TGTGCCAGCAGTGAATCTAGCTACGAGCAGTACTTC. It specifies CASSESSYEQYF.

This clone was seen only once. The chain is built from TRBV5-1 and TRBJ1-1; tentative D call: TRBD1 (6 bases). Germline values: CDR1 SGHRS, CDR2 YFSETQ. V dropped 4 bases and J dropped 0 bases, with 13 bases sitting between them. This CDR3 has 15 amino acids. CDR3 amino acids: CASSAKRTVNTEAFF. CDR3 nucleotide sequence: TGCGCCAGCAGCGCTAAAAGGACAGTGAACACTGAAGCTTTCTTT.